This entry concerns a single T cell receptor (delta chain). TCRdb's entry gives the protein of a much larger clone, which mismatches this DNA's translation at residue 18, likely from a read error; the protein reported here is translated from the DNA. This sample was included in a study of γδ T cells in repeated Plasmodium falciparum infection. About the study: Donors had four controlled P. falciparum NF54 infections over about 640 days.

TCRdb re-called the multiplex PCR reads using CATT. The data contain 45,000 to 60,000 delta-chain clones, approximately 1.8% of them seen just once; the ten biggest clones take up around 24%. Bulk repertoires came from Vgamma9/Vdelta2+ or Vdelta2-negative gammadelta T cells flow-sorted from PBMC. The CDR3 totals 21 residues. Germline V CDR1 and CDR2: TSWWSYY, QGS. The rearrangement uses TRDV1 and TRDJ1; TRDD2 matches at 9 bases. Germline matching of the DNA provided the J gene here, since TCRdb leaves it blank. The clonotype was recovered from a pool of human donors (malaria-infected and uninfected, not separated). Sequencing input: gamma-delta T cells from blood. DNA of the CDR3: TGTGCTCTTGGGGAACCCTTCCTACACGGGATCGGACCTCTTCTCACCGATAGACTCATCTTT. Amino acids: CALGEPFLHGIGPLLTDRLIF.